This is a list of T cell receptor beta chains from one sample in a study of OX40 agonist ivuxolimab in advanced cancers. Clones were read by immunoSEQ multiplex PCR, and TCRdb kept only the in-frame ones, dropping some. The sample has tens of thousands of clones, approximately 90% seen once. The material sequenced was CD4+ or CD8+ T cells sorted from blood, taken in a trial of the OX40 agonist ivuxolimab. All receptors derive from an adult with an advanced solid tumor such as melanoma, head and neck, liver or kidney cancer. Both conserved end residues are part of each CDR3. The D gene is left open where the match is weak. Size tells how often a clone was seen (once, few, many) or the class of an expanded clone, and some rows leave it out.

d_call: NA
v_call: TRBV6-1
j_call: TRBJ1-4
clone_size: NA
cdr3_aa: CASKAGMREKLFF
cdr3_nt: TGTGCCAGCAAGGCAGGGATGAGGGAAAAACTGTTTTTT

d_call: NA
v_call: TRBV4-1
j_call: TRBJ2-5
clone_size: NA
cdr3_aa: CASSQEGETQYF
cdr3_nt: TGCGCCAGCAGCCAAGAGGGGGAGACCCAGTACTTC

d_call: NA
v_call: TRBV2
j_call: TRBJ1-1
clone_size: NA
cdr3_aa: CASSLNFDFRRVAFF
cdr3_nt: TGTGCCAGCAGCCTAAACTTTGACTTTAGAAGGGTAGCTTTCTTT

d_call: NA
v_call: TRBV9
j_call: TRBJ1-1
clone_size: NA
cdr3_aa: CASSVSPRGTEAFF
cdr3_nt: TGTGCCAGCAGCGTTTCTCCCAGAGGGACTGAAGCTTTCTTT

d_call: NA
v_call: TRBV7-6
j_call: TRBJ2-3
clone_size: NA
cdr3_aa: CASSDSLTVDTQYF
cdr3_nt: TGTGCCAGCAGCGATTCCCTGACCGTAGATACGCAGTATTTT

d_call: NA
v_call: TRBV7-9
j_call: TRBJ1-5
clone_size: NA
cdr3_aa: CASSDVTGQPQHF
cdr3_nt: TGTGCCAGCAGCGACGTGACCGGGCAGCCCCAGCATTTT

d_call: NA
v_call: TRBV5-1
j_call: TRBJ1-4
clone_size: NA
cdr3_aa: CASSLEAPTNEKLFF
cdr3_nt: TGCGCCAGCAGCTTAGAGGCACCCACTAATGAAAAACTGTTTTTT

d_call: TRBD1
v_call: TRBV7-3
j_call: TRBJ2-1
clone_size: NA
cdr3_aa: CASSSGQGNEQFF
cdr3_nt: TGTGCCAGCAGCTCCGGACAGGGGAATGAGCAGTTCTTC

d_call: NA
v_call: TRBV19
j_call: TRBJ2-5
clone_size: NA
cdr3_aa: CASSTIGSGMRETQYF
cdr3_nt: TGTGCCAGTAGTACTATTGGGTCAGGTATGAGGGAGACCCAGTACTTC

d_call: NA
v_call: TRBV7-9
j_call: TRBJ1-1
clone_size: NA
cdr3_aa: CATAYRVTEAFF
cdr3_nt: TGTGCCACCGCATACAGAGTTACTGAAGCTTTCTTT

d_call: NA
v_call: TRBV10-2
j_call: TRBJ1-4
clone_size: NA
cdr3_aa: CASSDRGATNEKLFF
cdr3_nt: TGCGCCAGCAGTGACCGGGGGGCAACTAATGAAAAACTGTTTTTT

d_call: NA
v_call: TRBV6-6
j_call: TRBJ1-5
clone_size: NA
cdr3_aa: CASSDFRGQPQHF
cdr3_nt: TGTGCCAGCAGTGATTTCCGGGGGCAGCCCCAGCATTTT

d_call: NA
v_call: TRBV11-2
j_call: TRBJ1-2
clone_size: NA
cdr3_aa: CASSLPDSYGYAF
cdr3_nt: TGTGCCAGCAGCCTCCCCGACAGCTATGGCTACGCCTTC

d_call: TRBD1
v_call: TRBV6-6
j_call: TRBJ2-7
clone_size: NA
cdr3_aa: CASSRAGTGETYEQYF
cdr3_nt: TGTGCCAGCAGCCGCGCGGGGACAGGGGAAACCTACGAGCAGTACTTC

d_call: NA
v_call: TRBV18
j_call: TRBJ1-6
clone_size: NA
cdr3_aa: CASSPEGGSYNSPLHF
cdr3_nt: TGTGCCAGCTCACCGGAGGGTGGCTCCTATAATTCACCCCTCCACTTT

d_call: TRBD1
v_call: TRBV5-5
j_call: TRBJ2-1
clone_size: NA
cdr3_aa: CASSLKGAAEVEQFF
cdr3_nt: TGTGCCAGCAGCTTGAAGGGGGCCGCCGAGGTTGAGCAGTTCTTC

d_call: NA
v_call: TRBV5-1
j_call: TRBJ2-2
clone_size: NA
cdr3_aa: CASSFSSPDTGELFF
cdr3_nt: TGCGCCAGCAGCTTTAGCAGTCCCGACACCGGGGAGCTGTTTTTT

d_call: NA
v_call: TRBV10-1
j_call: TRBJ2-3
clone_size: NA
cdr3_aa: CASSDIGRDPDTQYF
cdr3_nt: TGCGCCAGCAGTGACATCGGACGGGACCCAGATACGCAGTATTTT

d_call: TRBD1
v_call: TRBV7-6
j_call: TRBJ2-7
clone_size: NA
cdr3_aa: CASSFTGTGNGEQYF
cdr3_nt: TGTGCCAGCAGCTTTACCGGGACAGGGAATGGCGAGCAGTACTTC

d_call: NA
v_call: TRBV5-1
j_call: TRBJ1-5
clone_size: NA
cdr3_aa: CASSLEGVSNQPQHF
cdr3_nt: TGCGCCAGCAGCTTAGAGGGAGTAAGCAATCAGCCCCAGCATTTT

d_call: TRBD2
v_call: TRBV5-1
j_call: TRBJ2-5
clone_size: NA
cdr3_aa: CASQRLAGREETQYF
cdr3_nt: TGCGCCAGCCAGCGACTAGCGGGGAGGGAAGAGACCCAGTACTTC

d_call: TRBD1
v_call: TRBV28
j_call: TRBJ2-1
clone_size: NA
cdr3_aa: CASSSTAQGAIEQFF
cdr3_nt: TGTGCCAGCAGTTCAACGGCACAGGGGGCAATTGAGCAGTTCTTC

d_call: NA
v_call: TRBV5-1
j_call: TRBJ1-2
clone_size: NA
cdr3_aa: CASSPGGSSSYTF
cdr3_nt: TGCGCCAGCAGCCCTGGGGGCAGTTCGAGCTACACCTTC

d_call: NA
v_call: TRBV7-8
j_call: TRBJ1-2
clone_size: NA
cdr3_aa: CASSQHRVGDYGYTF
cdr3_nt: TGTGCCAGCAGCCAACACAGGGTCGGCGACTATGGCTACACCTTC

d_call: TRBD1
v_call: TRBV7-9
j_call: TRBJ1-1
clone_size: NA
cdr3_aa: CASSSTGQPNTEAFF
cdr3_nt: TGTGCCAGCAGCTCGACGGGACAGCCGAACACTGAAGCTTTCTTT

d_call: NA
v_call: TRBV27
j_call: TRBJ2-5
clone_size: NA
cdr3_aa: CASRIRDSGGQETQYF
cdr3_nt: TGTGCTAGCAGGATCCGGGACAGCGGGGGCCAAGAGACCCAGTACTTC

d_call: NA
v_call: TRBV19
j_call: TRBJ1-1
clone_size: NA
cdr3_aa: CASTAWDTEAFF
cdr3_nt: TGTGCCAGCACCGCTTGGGATACTGAAGCTTTCTTT

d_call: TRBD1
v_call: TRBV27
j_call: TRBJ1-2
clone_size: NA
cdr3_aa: CASSAGGAGGPTLYGYTF
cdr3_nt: TGTGCCAGCAGTGCTGGGGGGGCAGGGGGCCCTACCCTCTATGGCTACACCTTC

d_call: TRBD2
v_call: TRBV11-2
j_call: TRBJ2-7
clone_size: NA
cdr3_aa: CASGTSGGAHEQYF
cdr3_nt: TGTGCCAGCGGGACTAGCGGGGGGGCCCACGAGCAGTACTTC

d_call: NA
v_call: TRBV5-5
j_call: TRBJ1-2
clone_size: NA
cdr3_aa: CASSLGLLWANYGYTF
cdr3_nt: TGTGCCAGCAGCTTGGGACTGCTGTGGGCTAACTATGGCTACACCTTC

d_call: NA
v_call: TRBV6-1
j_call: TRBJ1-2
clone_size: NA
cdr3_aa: CASSEWDPSYGYTF
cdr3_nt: TGTGCCAGCAGTGAGTGGGACCCCAGCTATGGCTACACCTTC

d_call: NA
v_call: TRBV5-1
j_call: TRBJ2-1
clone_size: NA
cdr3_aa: CASSFREHWEQFF
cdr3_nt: TGCGCCAGCAGCTTTCGCGAGCATTGGGAGCAGTTCTTC

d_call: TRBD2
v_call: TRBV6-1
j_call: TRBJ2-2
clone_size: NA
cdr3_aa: CASSVPTSVRELFF
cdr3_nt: TGTGCCAGCAGTGTCCCGACTAGCGTTCGAGAGCTGTTTTTT

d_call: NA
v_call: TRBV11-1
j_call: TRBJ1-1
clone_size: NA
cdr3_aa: CASSLREGGFTEAFF
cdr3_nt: TGTGCCAGCAGCTTGCGGGAAGGGGGGTTCACTGAAGCTTTCTTT

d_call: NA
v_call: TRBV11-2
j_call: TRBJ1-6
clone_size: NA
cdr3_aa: CASRKGSWGNSPLHF
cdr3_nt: TGTGCCAGCAGAAAGGGATCATGGGGTAATTCACCCCTCCACTTT

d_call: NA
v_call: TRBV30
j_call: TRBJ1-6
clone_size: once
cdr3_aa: CAWSGVGERDSPLHF
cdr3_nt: TGTGCCTGGAGTGGCGTGGGGGAACGGGATTCACCCCTCCACTTT

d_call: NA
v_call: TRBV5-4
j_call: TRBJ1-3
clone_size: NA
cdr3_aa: CASSRGGTNSGNTIYF
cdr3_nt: TGTGCCAGCAGCCGGGGGGGGACTAACTCTGGAAACACCATATATTTT